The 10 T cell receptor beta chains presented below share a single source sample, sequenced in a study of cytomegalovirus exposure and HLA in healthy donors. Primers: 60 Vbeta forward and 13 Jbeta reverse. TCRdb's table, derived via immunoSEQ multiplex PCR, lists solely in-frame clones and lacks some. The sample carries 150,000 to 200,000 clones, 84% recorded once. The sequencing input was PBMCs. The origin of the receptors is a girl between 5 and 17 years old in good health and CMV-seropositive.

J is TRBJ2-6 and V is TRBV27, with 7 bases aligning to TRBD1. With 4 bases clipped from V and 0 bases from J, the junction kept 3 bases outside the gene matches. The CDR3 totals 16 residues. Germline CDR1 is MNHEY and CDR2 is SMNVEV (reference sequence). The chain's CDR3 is CASSSSGGSGANVLTF. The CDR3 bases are TGTGCCAGCAGTTCTTCAGGGGGCTCTGGGGCCAACGTCCTGACTTTC.

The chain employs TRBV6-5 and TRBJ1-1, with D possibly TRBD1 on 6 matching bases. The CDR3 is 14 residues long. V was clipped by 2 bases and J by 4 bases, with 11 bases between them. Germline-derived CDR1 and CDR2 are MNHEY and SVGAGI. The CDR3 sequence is CASSYLPDSTEAFF. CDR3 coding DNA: TGTGCCAGCAGTTACCTCCCGGACAGCACTGAAGCTTTCTTT.

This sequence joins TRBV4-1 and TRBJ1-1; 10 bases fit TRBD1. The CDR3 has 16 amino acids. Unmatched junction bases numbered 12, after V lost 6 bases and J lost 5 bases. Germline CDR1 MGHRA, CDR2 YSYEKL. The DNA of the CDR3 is TGCGCCAGCAGGGGACCTACCGGGACAGGGGTGACTGAAGCTTTCTTT. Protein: CASRGPTGTGVTEAFF.

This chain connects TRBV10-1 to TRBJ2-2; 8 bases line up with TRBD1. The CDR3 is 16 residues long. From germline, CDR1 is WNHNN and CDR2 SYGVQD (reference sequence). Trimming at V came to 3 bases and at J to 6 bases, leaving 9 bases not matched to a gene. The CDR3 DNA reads TGCGCCAGCAGTGAAGTAAGGACAGGGTATCCCGGGGAGCTGTTTTTT. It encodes CASSEVRTGYPGELFF.

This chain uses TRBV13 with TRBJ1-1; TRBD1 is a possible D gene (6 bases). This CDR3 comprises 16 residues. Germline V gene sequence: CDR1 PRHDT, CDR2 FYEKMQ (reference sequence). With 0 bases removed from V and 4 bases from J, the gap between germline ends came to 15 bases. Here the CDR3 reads CASSLGQGIMGTEAFF. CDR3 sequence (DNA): TGTGCCAGCAGCTTAGGACAGGGCATTATGGGCACTGAAGCTTTCTTT.

The CDR3 DNA follows: TGCGCCAGCATGGAAGGGGGGGGCTGGAGCACTGAAGCTTTCTTT. It specifies CASMEGGGWSTEAFF. The rearrangement uses TRBV5-1 and TRBJ1-1; D is perhaps TRBD1 (6 bases). Germline V gene sequence: CDR1 SGHRS, CDR2 YFSETQ. V lost 6 bases to trimming and J lost 4 bases, with 19 bases between them. CDR3 length: 15 amino acids.

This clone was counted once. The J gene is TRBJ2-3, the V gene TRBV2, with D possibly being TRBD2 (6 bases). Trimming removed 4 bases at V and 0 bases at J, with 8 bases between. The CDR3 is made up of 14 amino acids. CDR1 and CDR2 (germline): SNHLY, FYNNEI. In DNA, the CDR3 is TGTGCCAGCAGTGGGGGACTGAGCACAGATACGCAGTATTTT. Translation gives CASSGGLSTDTQYF.

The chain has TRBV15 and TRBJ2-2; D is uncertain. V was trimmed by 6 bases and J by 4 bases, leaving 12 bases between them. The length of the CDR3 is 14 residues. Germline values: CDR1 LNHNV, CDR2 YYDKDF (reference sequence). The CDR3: CATSIAGITGELFF. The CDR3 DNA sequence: TGTGCCACCAGTATCGCAGGTATCACCGGGGAGCTGTTTTTT.

The CDR3 loop reads CASSLVDVQNIRNTIYF. For the CDR3, the DNA is TGTGCCAGCAGCTTGGTTGATGTTCAGAACATCAGAAACACCATATATTTT. This chain connects TRBV5-6 to TRBJ1-3; D is uncertain. Germline V CDR1 and CDR2: SGHDT, YYEEEE. This CDR3 has 17 amino acids. V was trimmed by 0 bases and J by 5 bases, leaving 18 bases between them.

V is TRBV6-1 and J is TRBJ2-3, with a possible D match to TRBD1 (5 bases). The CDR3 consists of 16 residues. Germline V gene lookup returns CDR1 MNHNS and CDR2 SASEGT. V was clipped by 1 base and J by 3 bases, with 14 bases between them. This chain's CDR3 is CASSEVAAGNTDTQYF. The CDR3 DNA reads TGTGCCAGCAGTGAAGTCGCGGCAGGGAATACAGATACGCAGTATTTT.